The clone carrying this T cell receptor (beta chain) was picked up a small number of times. As yet, its antigen is unknown. The sample originates from a study of response to subunit inactivated influenza vaccine. TCRdb independently ran MiXCR on the RT-PCR reads; one entry per CDR3 protein. The repertoire holds some 500,000 distinct CDR3 sequences, with 13% as singletons. The study, taken as a whole, reports: Authors proposed each seasonal influenza vaccination draws in few new T cells.

The V segment lost 1 base and the J segment 6 bases; nucleotides outside the gene matches: 5. This CDR3 contains 14 residues. From germline, CDR1 is SGHVS and CDR2 FNYEAQ. The TCR sequence derives from a man aged 50 to 60 who received an inactivated influenza vaccine. This chain uses TRBV7-6 with TRBJ2-7, with 8 nucleotides matching TRBD2. Source: PBMCs from blood, taken roughly 6 weeks after vaccination. This CDR3 is CASSLGTSLGEQYF. Written as DNA, the CDR3 is TGTGCCAGCAGCTTAGGGACTAGCCTCGGCGAGCAGTACTTC.